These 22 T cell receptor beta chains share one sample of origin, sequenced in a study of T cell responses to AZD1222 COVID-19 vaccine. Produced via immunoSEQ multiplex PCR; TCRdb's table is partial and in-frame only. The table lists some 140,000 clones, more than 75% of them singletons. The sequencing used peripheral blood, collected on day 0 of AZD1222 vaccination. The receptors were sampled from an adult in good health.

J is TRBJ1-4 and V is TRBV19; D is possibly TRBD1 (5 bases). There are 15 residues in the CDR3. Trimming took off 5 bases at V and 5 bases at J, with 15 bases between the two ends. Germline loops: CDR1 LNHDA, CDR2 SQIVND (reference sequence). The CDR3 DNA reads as TGTGCCAGTAGTCTCCGACAGCCAGCGAATGAAAAACTGTTTTTT. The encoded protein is CASSLRQPANEKLFF.

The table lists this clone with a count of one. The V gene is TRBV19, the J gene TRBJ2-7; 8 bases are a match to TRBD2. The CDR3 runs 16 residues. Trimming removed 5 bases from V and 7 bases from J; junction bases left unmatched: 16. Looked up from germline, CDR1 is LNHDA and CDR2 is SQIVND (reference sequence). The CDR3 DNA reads TGTGCCAGTAGTCTCCCGGGGGGGACGGGAGCAGGAGAGCAGTACTTC. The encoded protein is CASSLPGGTGAGEQYF.

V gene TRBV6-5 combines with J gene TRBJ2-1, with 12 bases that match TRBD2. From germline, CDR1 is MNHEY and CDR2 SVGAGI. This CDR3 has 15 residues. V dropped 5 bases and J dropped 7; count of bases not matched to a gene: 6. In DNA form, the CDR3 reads TGTGCCAGCAGTCCTCTAGCGGGGGGGCTGAATGAGCAGTTCTTC. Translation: CASSPLAGGLNEQFF.

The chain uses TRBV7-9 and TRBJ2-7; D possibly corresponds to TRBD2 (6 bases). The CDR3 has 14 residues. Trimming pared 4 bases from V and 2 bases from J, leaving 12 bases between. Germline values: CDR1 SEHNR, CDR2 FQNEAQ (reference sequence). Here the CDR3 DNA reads TGTGCCAGCAGCTACCTCGCGGGGACCTACGAGCAGTACTTC. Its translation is CASSYLAGTYEQYF.

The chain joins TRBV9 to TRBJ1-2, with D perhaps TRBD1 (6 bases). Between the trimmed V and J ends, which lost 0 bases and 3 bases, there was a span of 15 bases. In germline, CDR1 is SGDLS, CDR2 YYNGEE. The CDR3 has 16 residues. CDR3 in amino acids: CASSVGGPGDYYGYTF. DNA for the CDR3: TGTGCCAGCAGCGTAGGGGGGCCAGGAGATTACTATGGCTACACCTTC.

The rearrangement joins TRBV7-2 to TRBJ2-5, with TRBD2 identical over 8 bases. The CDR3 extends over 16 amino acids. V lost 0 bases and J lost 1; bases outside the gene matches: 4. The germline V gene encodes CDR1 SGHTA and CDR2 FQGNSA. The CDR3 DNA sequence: TGTGCCAGCAGCTTAGCGGCTAGCGGGCGCCAAGAGACCCAGTACTTC. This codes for CASSLAASGRQETQYF. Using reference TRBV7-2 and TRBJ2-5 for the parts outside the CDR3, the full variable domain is GAGVSQSPSNKVTEKGKDVELRCDPISGHTALYWYRQSLGQGLEFLIYFQGNSAPDKSGLPSDRFSAERTGGSVSTLTIQRTQQEDSAVYLCASSLAASGRQETQYFGPGTRLLVL.

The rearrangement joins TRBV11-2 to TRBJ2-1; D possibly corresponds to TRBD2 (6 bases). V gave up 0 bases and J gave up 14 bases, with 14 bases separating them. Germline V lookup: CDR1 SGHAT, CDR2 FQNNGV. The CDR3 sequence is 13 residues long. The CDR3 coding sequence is TGTGCCAGCAGCTTAGATAGGAGGGTCGATGAGTTCTTC. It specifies CASSLDRRVDEFF. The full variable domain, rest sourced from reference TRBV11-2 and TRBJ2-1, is EAGVAQSPRYKIIEKRQSVAFWCNPISGHATLYWYQQILGQGPKLLIQFQNNGVVDDSQLPKDRFSAERLKGVDSTLKIQPAKLEDSAVYLCASSLDRRVDEFFGPGTRLTVL.

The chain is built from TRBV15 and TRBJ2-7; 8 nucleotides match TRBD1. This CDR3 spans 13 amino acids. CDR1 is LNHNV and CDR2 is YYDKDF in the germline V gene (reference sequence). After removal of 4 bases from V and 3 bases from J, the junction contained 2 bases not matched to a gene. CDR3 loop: CATSKGQVYEQYF. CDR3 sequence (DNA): TGTGCCACCAGCAAGGGACAGGTCTACGAGCAGTACTTC.

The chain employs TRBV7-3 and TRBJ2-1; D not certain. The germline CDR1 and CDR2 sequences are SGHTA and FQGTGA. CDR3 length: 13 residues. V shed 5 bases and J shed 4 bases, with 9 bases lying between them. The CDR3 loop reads CASSLDGYNEQFF. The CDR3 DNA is TGTGCCAGCAGCCTGGACGGTTACAATGAGCAGTTCTTC.

The chain's CDR3 is CATSGDSSYEQYF. Here the CDR3 DNA reads TGTGCCACCAGTGGAGACAGCTCCTACGAGCAGTACTTC. The chain combines TRBV24-1 with TRBJ2-7; perhaps TRBD1 as D (5 bases). In germline, CDR1 is KGHDR, CDR2 SFDVKD. This CDR3 has 13 residues. The ends were cut back, 5 bases at V and 0 bases at J, with 7 bases in the middle.

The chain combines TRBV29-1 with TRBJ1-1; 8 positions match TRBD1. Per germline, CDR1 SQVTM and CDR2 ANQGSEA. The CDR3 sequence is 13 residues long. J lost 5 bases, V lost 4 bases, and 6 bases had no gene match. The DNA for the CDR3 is TGCAGCGTTGGTACCGGACAGGGAACTGAAGCTTTCTTT. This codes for CSVGTGQGTEAFF.

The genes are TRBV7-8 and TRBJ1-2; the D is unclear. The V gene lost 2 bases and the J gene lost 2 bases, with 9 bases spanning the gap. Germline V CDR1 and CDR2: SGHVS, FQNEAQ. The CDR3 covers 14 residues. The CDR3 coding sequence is TGTGCCAGCAGCTTAACTCCAGACAACTATGGCTACACCTTC. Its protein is CASSLTPDNYGYTF. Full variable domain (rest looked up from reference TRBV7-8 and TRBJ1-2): GAGVSQSPRYKVAKRGQDVALRCDPISGHVSLFWYQQALGQGPEFLTYFQNEAQLDKSGLPSDRFFAERPEGSVSTLKIQRTQQEDSAVYLCASSLTPDNYGYTFGSGTRLTVV.

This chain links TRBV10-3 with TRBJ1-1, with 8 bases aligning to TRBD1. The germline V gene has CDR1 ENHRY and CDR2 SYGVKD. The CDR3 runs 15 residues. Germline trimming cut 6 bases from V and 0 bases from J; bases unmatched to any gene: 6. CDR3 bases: TGTGCCATCAGGCAGGGGGCGAGGGTGAACACTGAAGCTTTCTTT. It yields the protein CAIRQGARVNTEAFF.

The CDR3 sequence is CAISGDHRTEPTNEKLFF. CDR3 nucleotides: TGTGCCATCAGTGGGGACCACAGGACAGAGCCAACTAATGAAAAACTGTTTTTT. The rearrangement joins TRBV10-3 to TRBJ1-4; the D gene is possibly TRBD1 (6 bases). The CDR3 loop spans 18 amino acids. Germline V lookup: CDR1 ENHRY, CDR2 SYGVKD. Trimming shortened V by 4 bases and J by 0 bases, and 18 bases separated the two germline ends.

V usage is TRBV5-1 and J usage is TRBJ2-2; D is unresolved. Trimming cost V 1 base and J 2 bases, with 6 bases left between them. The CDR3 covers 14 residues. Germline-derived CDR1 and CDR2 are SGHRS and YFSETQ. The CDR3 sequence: CASSLIGNTGELFF. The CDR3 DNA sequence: TGCGCCAGCAGCTTGATCGGAAACACCGGGGAGCTGTTTTTT.

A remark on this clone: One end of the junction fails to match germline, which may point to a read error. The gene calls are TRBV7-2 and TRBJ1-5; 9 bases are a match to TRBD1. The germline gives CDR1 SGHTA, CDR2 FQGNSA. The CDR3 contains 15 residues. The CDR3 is CASSYSDRGKQPQHF. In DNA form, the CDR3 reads TGTGCCAGCAGCTACTCGGACAGGGGCAAGCAGCCCCAGCATTTT.

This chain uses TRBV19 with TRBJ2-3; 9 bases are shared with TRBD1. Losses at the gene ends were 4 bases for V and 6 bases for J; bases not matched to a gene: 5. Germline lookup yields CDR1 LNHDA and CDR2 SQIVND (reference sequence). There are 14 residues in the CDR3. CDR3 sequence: CASSTDRGRDTQYF. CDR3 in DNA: TGTGCCAGTAGTACGGACAGGGGTCGCGATACGCAGTATTTT.

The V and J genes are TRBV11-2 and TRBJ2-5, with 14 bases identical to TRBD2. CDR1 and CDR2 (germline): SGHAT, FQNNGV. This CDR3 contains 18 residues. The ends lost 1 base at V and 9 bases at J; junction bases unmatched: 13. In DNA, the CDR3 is TGTGCCAGCAGCTTAGGTGTCGGGACTAGCGGGGGTCAGGGAGCCCAGTACTTC. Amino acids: CASSLGVGTSGGQGAQYF.

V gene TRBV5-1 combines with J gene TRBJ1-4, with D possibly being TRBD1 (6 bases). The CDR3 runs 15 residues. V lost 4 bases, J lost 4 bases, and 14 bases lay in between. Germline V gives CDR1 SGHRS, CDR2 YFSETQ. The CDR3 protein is CASSEPGHDNEKLFF. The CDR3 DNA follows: TGCGCCAGCAGCGAACCGGGACACGATAATGAAAAACTGTTTTTT. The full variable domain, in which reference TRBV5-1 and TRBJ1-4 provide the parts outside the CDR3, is KAGVTQTPRYLIKTRGQQVTLSCSPISGHRSVSWYQQTPGQGLQFLFEYFSETQRNKGNFPGRFSGRQFSNSRSEMNVSTLELGDSALYLCASSEPGHDNEKLFFGSGTQLSVL.

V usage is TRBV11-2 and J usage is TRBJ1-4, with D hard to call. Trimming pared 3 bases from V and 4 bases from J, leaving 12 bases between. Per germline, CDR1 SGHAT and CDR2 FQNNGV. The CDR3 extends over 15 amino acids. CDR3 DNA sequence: TGTGCCAGCAGCTTGGCAGGATCGGGTAATGAAAAACTGTTTTTT. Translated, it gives CASSLAGSGNEKLFF.

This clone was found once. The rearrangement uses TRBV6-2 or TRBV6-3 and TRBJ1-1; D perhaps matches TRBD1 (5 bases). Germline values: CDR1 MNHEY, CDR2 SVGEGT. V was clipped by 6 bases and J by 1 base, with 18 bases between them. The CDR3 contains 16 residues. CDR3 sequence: CASSSRWGEGNTEAFF. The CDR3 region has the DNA TGTGCCAGCAGCTCCAGATGGGGGGAGGGGAACACTGAAGCTTTCTTT.

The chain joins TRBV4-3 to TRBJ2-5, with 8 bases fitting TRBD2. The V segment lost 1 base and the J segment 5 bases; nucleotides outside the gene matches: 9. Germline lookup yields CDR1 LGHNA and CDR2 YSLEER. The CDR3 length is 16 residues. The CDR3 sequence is CASSQGTGGPRETQYF. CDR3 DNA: TGCGCCAGCAGCCAAGGAACGGGGGGGCCGCGGGAGACCCAGTACTTC.